This T cell receptor (beta chain) was recovered during a study of blood T cell repertoires in COVID-19. Those enrolled in Seattle joined during active infection and were followed longitudinally afterward. By share of the sample, this clone is medium-sized (0.01 to 0.1%). The V gene end was trimmed by 3 bases and the J gene end by 3 bases; junction bases not matched to a gene: 7. The germline gives CDR1 MNHNS, CDR2 SASEGT. The CDR3 loop spans 17 amino acids. Methods used by the authors: Quantification of nucleated cells was approximated via reference gene primer amplification. Clones were sequenced by immunoSEQ multiplex PCR, and TCRdb holds only the in-frame ones, with some missing. V, J and clone size are taken as reported in that table, and D and trimming were inferred from the DNA itself. The table includes under 200,000 clones, roughly three quarters detected once.

Sequencing was done on a sample of peripheral blood. The sequence derives from a woman aged 40 to 49 with COVID-19, enrolled during active disease. V gene TRBV6-1 combines with J gene TRBJ1-4; 10 positions match TRBD1. The CDR3 bases are TGTGCCAGCAGTGAGGTTCCGGGACAGGGGCCTAATGAAAAACTGTTTTTT. Translating it yields CASSEVPGQGPNEKLFF.